These 22 T cell receptor beta chains share one sample of origin, sequenced in a study of read filtering for tumor transcriptome and immune sequencing (dated by TCRdb to about 2020). Sequenced using an Illumina HiSeq 4000. Starting from 400 to 450 ng RNA, TCR libraries were constructed with the Immunoverse kit using molecular barcoded adaptors that cover the alpha/delta and beta/gamma chains. TCRdb's own reprocessing of the public reads used fastp at Q25 and MiXCR and kept productive beta chains. Here each entry gathers all rows of one CDR3 protein and keeps the most common genes and DNA. The sample data list 40,000 or so distinct CDR3 sequences, and about 13% of these were observed just once. The ten largest clones represent 5.5% to 7% of the sample. The sequenced material came from a population of CD138-negative cells sorted from bone marrow. Per the publication, the cell subset or site label means: bone marrow mononuclear cells depleted of CD138+ plasma/myeloma cells by negative magnetic selection. The origin of the receptors is a donor over 35 with multiple myeloma.

This clonotype was seen ten or more times. The CDR3 protein is CSARELYPGTDTQYF. The CDR3 nucleotides are TGCAGTGCTAGAGAACTCTACCCCGGCACAGATACGCAGTATTTT. The J gene is TRBJ2-3, the V gene TRBV20-1; D is unresolved. The germline CDR1 and CDR2 sequences are DFQATT and SNEGSKA (reference sequence). This CDR3 is 15 amino acids long. V was pared by 0 bases and J by 1 base, with 11 bases between.

As to this clonotype: This CDR3 is missing its conserved last phenylalanine or tryptophan, likely due to a read error. The V and J genes are TRBV27 and TRBJ1-1; unclear D gene. Germline CDR1 is MNHEY and CDR2 is SMNVEV (reference sequence). This CDR3 is built from 15 residues. This chain's CDR3 is CASGLEGGLGTEAFL. In DNA, the CDR3 is TGTGCCAGCGGTTTAGAGGGCGGCCTGGGCACTGAAGCTTTCCTT.

This clonotype was seen a few times. This chain connects TRBV10-3 to TRBJ2-1, with D unclear. V was cut by 4 bases and J by 1 base, with 17 bases left in between. The CDR3 totals 17 residues. Germline CDR1 reads ENHRY; CDR2 reads SYGVKD. The CDR3 region has the DNA TGTGCCATCAGTGTGTCGGGTAAGACGAGGTCCTACAATGAGCAGTTCTTC. Residues: CAISVSGKTRSYNEQFF.

Ten or more counts support this clonotype. The rearrangement uses TRBV3-1 and TRBJ2-5, with 11 bases lining up with TRBD2. CDR3 size: 17 residues. V shed 1 base, J shed 3 bases, and the junction held 7 bases outside the gene matches. Germline V gives CDR1 LGHDT, CDR2 YNNKEL (reference sequence). The CDR3 DNA reads TGTGCCAGCAGCCAAGTGGGACTAGCGGATCAAAAAGAGACCCAGTACTTC. Amino acids: CASSQVGLADQKETQYF.

This clonotype was seen only a few times. V gene TRBV5-4 combines with J gene TRBJ2-3, with 7 bases fitting TRBD1. CDR1 and CDR2 from the germline V gene are SGHNT and YYREEE (reference sequence). V trimming: 4 bases; J trimming: 8 bases; junction bases outside the gene matches: 7. The CDR3 length is 13 residues. The CDR3 region has the DNA TGTGCCAGCAGCCCGACAGGGCCTGGTACGCAGTATTTT. Encoded protein: CASSPTGPGTQYF.

This clonotype was seen repeatedly, ten times or more. The V call is TRBV28, the J call TRBJ2-5; 9 bases match TRBD2. The CDR3 consists of 16 residues. V shed 4 bases and J 1 base; nucleotides not matched to a gene: 7. CDR1 is MDHEN and CDR2 is SYDVKM in the germline V gene. The CDR3 DNA reads as TGTGCCAGCAGTTCGTTAGCGGGAGAGATCCAAGAGACCCAGTACTTC. This sequence encodes CASSSLAGEIQETQYF.

This clonotype was seen ten or more times. This chain links TRBV27 with TRBJ2-5; possible D gene TRBD2, 7 bases. The germline gives CDR1 MNHEY, CDR2 SMNVEV (reference sequence). V shed 4 bases and J shed 6 bases, with 12 bases lying between them. This CDR3 has 13 residues. This chain's CDR3 is CASSWGGRQTQYF. CDR3 in DNA: TGTGCCAGCAGTTGGGGGGGCAGGCAGACCCAGTACTTC.

This clonotype was detected many times. The chain uses TRBV12-3 or TRBV12-4 and TRBJ2-5; D may be TRBD1 or TRBD2 (5 bases each). The V end lost 8 bases, the J end lost 1 base, and 8 bases lay between the germline ends. The CDR3 covers 12 residues. CDR3 amino acids: CASGGPQETQYF. The CDR3 nucleotides read TGTGCCAGCGGGGGACCCCAAGAGACCCAGTACTTC.

This clonotype was seen ten or more times. The chain is built from TRBV2 and TRBJ2-7; 9 bases align to TRBD1. The V gene's germline CDR1 is SNHLY and CDR2 FYNNEI. The CDR3 sequence is 14 residues long. The V gene end was trimmed by 7 bases and the J gene end by 5 bases; junction bases not matched to a gene: 9. The CDR3 region is CASNMVGTGHEQYF. The DNA of the CDR3 is TGTGCCAGCAACATGGTCGGGACAGGGCACGAGCAGTACTTC.

In this sample, this clonotype turned up many times. The V and J genes are TRBV4-1 and TRBJ2-1; D could derive from TRBD1 or TRBD2 (5 bases each). CDR1 is MGHRA, CDR2 YSYEKL, per germline. The CDR3 covers 19 residues. V lost 2 bases and J 7 bases, leaving 27 bases between the germline ends. CDR3 sequence reads: CASSQPFHIGARLGNEQFF. For the CDR3, the DNA is TGCGCCAGCAGCCAACCTTTTCACATCGGGGCTCGTTTAGGGAATGAGCAGTTCTTC.

Many counts were recorded for this clonotype. The gene calls are TRBV28 and TRBJ2-7; D possibly corresponds to TRBD1 (5 bases). V lost 7 bases and J lost 0, with 13 bases in between. Germline V gives CDR1 MDHEN, CDR2 SYDVKM. The CDR3 has 14 residues. In nucleotides, the CDR3 is TGTGCCAGCATCCGCTCAGGACACTCCTACGAGCAGTACTTC. It yields the protein CASIRSGHSYEQYF.

This clonotype was observed at least ten times. The V and J genes are TRBV5-6 and TRBJ2-2; 9 bases are a match to TRBD2. Germline V gives CDR1 SGHDT, CDR2 YYEEEE. CDR3 length: 14 amino acids. The V gene end was trimmed by 4 bases and the J gene end by 6 bases; junction bases not matched to a gene: 4. The CDR3 DNA follows: TGTGCCAGCAGCCTCTTAGCGGGAGCCGGGGAGCTGTTTTTT. It yields the protein CASSLLAGAGELFF.

This clonotype was detected many times. CDR3 coding DNA: TGTGCCAGCAGCCGCGGGACAGCGAGTAACACCGGGGAGCTGTTTTTT. Its protein product is CASSRGTASNTGELFF. This chain uses TRBV11-3 with TRBJ2-2; D perhaps matches TRBD1 (7 bases). Trimming removed 5 bases from V and 2 bases from J, with 15 bases in between. The CDR3 has 16 amino acids. Germline V gene lookup returns CDR1 SGHNT and CDR2 YENEEA.

This clonotype was detected ten times or more. Lacking the conserved final phenylalanine or tryptophan, this CDR3 likely reflects a read error. This sequence joins TRBV20-1 and TRBJ1-1, with D hard to call. This CDR3 comprises 13 residues. V lost 6 bases, J lost 7 bases, and 18 bases lay in between. Germline CDR1 is DFQATT and CDR2 is SNEGSKA (reference sequence). This CDR3 is CSAMGQVSSEAFL. CDR3 DNA: TGCAGTGCCATGGGCCAGGTTTCTAGTGAAGCTTTCCTT.

The chain recombines TRBV11-2 with TRBJ2-3; no clear D. Trimming took 5 bases from V and 2 from J, leaving 14 bases between them. This CDR3 has 15 residues. The germline gives CDR1 SGHAT, CDR2 FQNNGV. CDR3 DNA sequence: TGTGCCAGCAGCCTAATAGGTTCCACCACAGATACGCAGTATTTT. Translation: CASSLIGSTTDTQYF.

This clonotype showed up many times. The chain couples TRBV10-3 to TRBJ2-1; D call uncertain. Trimming stripped 7 bases from V and 5 bases from J, with 9 bases between. This CDR3 has 12 residues. CDR1 ENHRY and CDR2 SYGVKD come from the germline V gene. The DNA of the CDR3 is TGTGCCATCAAAAATGATCACAATGAGCAGTTCTTC. Residues: CAIKNDHNEQFF.

This clonotype was recorded at least ten times. The chain recombines TRBV29-1 with TRBJ2-7, with a weak D call TRBD1 (5 bases). Germline V gives CDR1 SQVTM, CDR2 ANQGSEA. This CDR3 has 14 amino acids. Trimming shortened V by 2 bases and J by 0 bases, and 11 bases separated the two germline ends. Here the CDR3 DNA reads TGCAGCGTTGAACAGGGCCGCGGCTCCTACGAGCAGTACTTC. Residues: CSVEQGRGSYEQYF.

This clonotype was picked up many times. CDR3: CSAGQGGTNEKLFF. CDR3 bases: TGCAGCGCGGGACAGGGAGGAACTAATGAAAAACTGTTTTTT. The V and J genes are TRBV29-1 and TRBJ1-4, with 9 bases that match TRBD1. CDR3 length: 14 amino acids. In germline, CDR1 is SQVTM, CDR2 ANQGSEA. Trimming cost V 7 bases and J 1 base; bases outside gene matches: 4.

A note on this clonotype: The conserved phenylalanine or tryptophan is not found at the CDR3 terminus, so this likely reflects a read error. The chain links TRBV12-3 or TRBV12-4 to TRBJ1-1; unclear D gene. The V and J ends lost 5 bases and 0 bases respectively, with 13 bases between them. The CDR3 extends over 15 amino acids. Written as DNA, the CDR3 is TGTGCCAGCAGTGATCTCCGGGCTTTGAACACTGAAGCTTTCTCT. Protein: CASSDLRALNTEAFS.

This clonotype was counted at least ten times. This rearrangement joins TRBV5-1 to TRBJ2-1, with D unresolved. The CDR3 runs 10 residues. CDR1 and CDR2 (germline): SGHRS, YFSETQ. Deletions cut 7 bases from V and 9 bases from J, with 8 bases between. This CDR3 reads CASGESEQFF. The CDR3 DNA sequence: TGCGCCAGCGGCGAGTCTGAGCAGTTCTTC.

A few counts support this clonotype. A much larger clone differs from this one at a single base, so this may be a read error. V gene TRBV5-1 combines with J gene TRBJ1-1; 9 nucleotides match TRBD1. The CDR3 length is 14 residues. Looked up from germline, CDR1 is SGHRS and CDR2 is YFSETQ. CDR3 protein: CASSPQGASTEAVF. The CDR3, as DNA: TGCGCCAGCAGCCCACAGGGGGCCAGCACTGAAGCTGTCTTT. The entire variable domain, with the rest obtained from reference TRBV5-1 and TRBJ1-1, is as follows: KAGVTQTPRYLIKTRGQQVTLSCSPISGHRSVSWYQQTPGQGLQFLFEYFSETQRNKGNFPGRFSGRQFSNSRSEMNVSTLELGDSALYLCASSPQGASTEAVFGQGTRLTVV.

The V and J genes are TRBV5-1 and TRBJ1-5, with 7 bases lining up with TRBD1. V gave up 4 bases and J gave up 4 bases; unmatched junction bases: 8. The length of the CDR3 is 15 residues. CDR1 is SGHRS, CDR2 YFSETQ, per germline. Here the CDR3 reads CASSKGGIGNQPQHF. The DNA for the CDR3 is TGCGCCAGCAGCAAAGGGGGCATAGGGAATCAGCCCCAGCATTTT.